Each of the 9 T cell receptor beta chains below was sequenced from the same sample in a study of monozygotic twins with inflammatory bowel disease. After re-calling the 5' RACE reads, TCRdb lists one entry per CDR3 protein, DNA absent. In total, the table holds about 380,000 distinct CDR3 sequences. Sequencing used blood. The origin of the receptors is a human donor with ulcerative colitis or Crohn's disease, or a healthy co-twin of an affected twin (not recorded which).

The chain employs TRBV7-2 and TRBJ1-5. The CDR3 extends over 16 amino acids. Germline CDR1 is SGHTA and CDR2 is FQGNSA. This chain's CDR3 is CASSLGGASFGQPQHF.

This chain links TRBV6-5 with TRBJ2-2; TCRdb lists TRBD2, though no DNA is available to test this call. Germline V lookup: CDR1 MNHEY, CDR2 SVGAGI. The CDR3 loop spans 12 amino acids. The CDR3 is CATGEGNGELFF.

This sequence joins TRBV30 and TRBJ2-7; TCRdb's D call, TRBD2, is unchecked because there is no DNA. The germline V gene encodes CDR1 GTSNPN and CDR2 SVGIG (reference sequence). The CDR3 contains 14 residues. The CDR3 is CAWASLWGRYEQYF.

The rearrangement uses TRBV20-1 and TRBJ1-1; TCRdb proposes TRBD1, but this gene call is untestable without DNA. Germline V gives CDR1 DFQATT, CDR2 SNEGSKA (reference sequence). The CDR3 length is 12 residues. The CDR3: CSAPTGAGEAFF.

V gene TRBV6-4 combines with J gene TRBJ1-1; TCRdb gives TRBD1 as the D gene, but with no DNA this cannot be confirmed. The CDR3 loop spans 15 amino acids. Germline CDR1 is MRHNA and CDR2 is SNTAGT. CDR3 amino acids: CASSDSLGSVAEAFF.

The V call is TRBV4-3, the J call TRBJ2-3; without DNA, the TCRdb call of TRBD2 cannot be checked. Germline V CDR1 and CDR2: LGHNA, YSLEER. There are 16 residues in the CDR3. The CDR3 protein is CASSQGTSLAADTQYF.

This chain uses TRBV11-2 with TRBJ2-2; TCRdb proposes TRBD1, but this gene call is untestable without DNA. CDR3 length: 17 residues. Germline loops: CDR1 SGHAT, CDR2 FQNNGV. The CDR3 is CASSLFYTGRRTGELFF.

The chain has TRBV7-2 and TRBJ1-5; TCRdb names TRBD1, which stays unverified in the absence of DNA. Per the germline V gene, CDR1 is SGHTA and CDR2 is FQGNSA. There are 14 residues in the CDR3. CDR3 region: CASSLRQGDQPQHF.

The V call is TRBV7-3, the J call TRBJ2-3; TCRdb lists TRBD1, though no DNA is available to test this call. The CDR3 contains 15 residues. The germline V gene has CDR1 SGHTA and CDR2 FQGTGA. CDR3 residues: CASSLSAGATDTQYF.